This T cell receptor beta chain was recovered during a study of T cell responses to AZD1222 COVID-19 vaccine. In this sample, this clone turned up once. Its antigen is as yet unknown. Study results and caveats: Mapped onto spike, vaccine-associated CD4 TCRs spanned it and were dominant at 160-218 and 743-854. The repertoires were collected only after the peak T cell response. Rises in breadth and depth of Spike-specific TCRs came after two AZD1222 doses. Donors in the cohort were predominantly white British and more often female, and clonal diversity was possibly underestimated.

Profiling relied on immunoSEQ multiplex PCR, and the TCRdb table lists in-frame clones only, not all of them. The sample includes some 150,000 clones, 90% of them seen just once. The origin of this receptor is an adult in good health. The source was peripheral blood, collected on day 0 of AZD1222 vaccination.

The CDR3, as DNA: TGTGCCAGCAGTGCCGCGATAGATTTTTTCCTCTATGGCTACACCTTC. It translates to CASSAAIDFFLYGYTF. The chain has TRBV6-1 and TRBJ1-2; D call uncertain. The CDR3 sequence is 16 residues long. Germline loops: CDR1 MNHNS, CDR2 SASEGT. Trimming left V 4 bases short and J 4 bases short, with 19 bases between.